One sample yielded the 12 T cell receptor beta chains listed below, sequenced in a study of graft-versus-host responses after intestinal transplantation. Their cognate antigens are unknown. The protocol was immunoSEQ multiplex PCR, while the TCRdb copy is restricted to in-frame clones and leaves out a portion. The sample has roughly 99,000 clones, about 90% seen once. This sample comprised unstimulated CD8+ T cells sorted from spleen or lymph node cells, obtained before transplant. The receptor source for this set is a human donor who was the organ donor for an intestinal transplant.

The rearrangement uses TRBV19 and TRBJ2-7, with a tentative D call TRBD1 (7 bases). CDR3 length: 12 residues. In germline, CDR1 is LNHDA, CDR2 SQIVND (reference sequence). Deletions cut 6 bases from V and 5 bases from J, with 11 bases between. CDR3 nucleotides: TGTGCCAGTAGAGGGGGCGGGGACGAGCAGTACTTC. Its translation is CASRGGGDEQYF. Complete variable domain (other parts from reference TRBV19 and TRBJ2-7): DGGITQSPKYLFRKEGQNVTLSCEQNLNHDAMYWYRQDPGQGLRLIYYSQIVNDFQKGDIAEGYSVSREKKESFPLTVTSAQKNPTAFYLCASRGGGDEQYFGPGTRLTVT.

The chain couples TRBV5-4 to TRBJ2-7; 16 nucleotides match TRBD2. V dropped 7 bases and J dropped 1; count of bases not matched to a gene: 11. The CDR3 consists of 18 residues. CDR1 SGHNT and CDR2 YYREEE come from the germline V gene (reference sequence). CDR3 residues: CASWGTSGRAEESYEQYF. CDR3 nucleotide sequence: TGTGCCAGCTGGGGGACTAGCGGGAGGGCCGAAGAGTCCTACGAGCAGTACTTC.

The table lists this clone with a few counts. The chain has TRBV2 and TRBJ1-2; no clear D gene. Germline CDR1 SNHLY, CDR2 FYNNEI. The V end lost 6 bases, the J end lost 4 bases, and 15 bases lay between the germline ends. The CDR3 covers 14 residues. This chain's CDR3 is CASSDINRAYGYTF. In DNA form, the CDR3 reads TGTGCCAGCAGCGACATAAATCGCGCCTATGGCTACACCTTC. The whole variable domain, remainder taken from reference TRBV2 and TRBJ1-2, is EPEVTQTPSHQVTQMGQEVILRCVPISNHLYFYWYRQILGQKVEFLVSFYNNEISEKSEIFDDQFSVERPDGSNFTLKIRSTKLEDSAMYFCASSDINRAYGYTFGSGTRLTVV.

V and J are TRBV28 and TRBJ1-2; TRBD1 is a possible D gene (6 bases). Germline V lookup: CDR1 MDHEN, CDR2 SYDVKM. The CDR3 consists of 18 residues. V was pared by 2 bases and J by 5 bases, with 24 bases between. CDR3 in DNA: TGTGCCAGCAGTTTAAGTTTTTTCTTTGGGACAACCCGGTATGGCTACACCTTC. As protein: CASSLSFFFGTTRYGYTF.

The chain has TRBV7-2 and TRBJ2-5; D perhaps matches TRBD2 (5 bases). This CDR3 region has 15 residues. The V end lost 2 bases, the J end lost 5 bases, and 15 bases lay between the germline ends. From germline, CDR1 is SGHTA and CDR2 FQGNSA. The CDR3 reads CASSLSGSPWETQYF. The CDR3 bases are TGTGCCAGCAGCTTAAGCGGCTCGCCTTGGGAGACCCAGTACTTC.

The genes are TRBV2 and TRBJ2-1; D gene unclear. The germline V gene has CDR1 SNHLY and CDR2 FYNNEI. Between the trimmed V and J ends, which lost 8 bases and 7 bases, there was a span of 15 bases. The CDR3 length is 13 residues. The CDR3, as DNA: TGTGCCAGCGATCTGCGTAATGGTAATGAGCAGTTCTTC. As protein: CASDLRNGNEQFF.

On this clone itself: The junction and the germline gene differ at one end; a read error may be behind it. The sample carries other DNA sequences with the same CDR3. The rearrangement joins TRBV12-5 to TRBJ1-5; D not certain. The CDR3 spans 18 residues. Germline loops: CDR1 LGHNT, CDR2 FRNRAP. This CDR3 is CASGLVLTRGLRNQPQHF. As DNA, the CDR3 is TGTGCCAGTGGTTTGGTACTTACACGCGGCCTGCGCAATCAGCCCCAGCATTTT.

The V call is TRBV27, the J call TRBJ2-7; 7 bases are a match to TRBD1. The J segment lost 5 bases and the V segment lost 5 bases, leaving 9 bases of the junction unmatched. CDR1 MNHEY and CDR2 SMNVEV come from the germline V gene (reference sequence). The CDR3 extends over 14 amino acids. CDR3 region: CASSVQQGIHEQYF. Written as DNA, the CDR3 is TGTGCCAGCAGTGTACAACAGGGGATCCACGAGCAGTACTTC.

This clone was detected once. The chain has TRBV9 and TRBJ2-3, with TRBD1 identical over 9 bases. In germline, CDR1 is SGDLS, CDR2 YYNGEE. The trim removed 3 bases at V and 2 bases at J, leaving 16 bases unmatched. The CDR3 runs to 19 residues. The CDR3 here is CASSGREGGQGSSTDTQYF. CDR3 DNA: TGTGCCAGCAGCGGTAGGGAGGGGGGACAGGGTTCATCCACAGATACGCAGTATTTT.

V gene TRBV27 combines with J gene TRBJ1-1; D is possibly TRBD1 (5 bases). V lost 5 bases to trimming and J lost 1 base, with 11 bases between them. The CDR3 is 14 amino acids. The germline V gene has CDR1 MNHEY and CDR2 SMNVEV (reference sequence). The CDR3 spells CASSPQQANTEAFF. The CDR3 bases are TGTGCCAGCAGTCCCCAACAGGCGAACACTGAAGCTTTCTTT.

This chain links TRBV9 with TRBJ2-2; D is ambiguous. The CDR3 covers 16 residues. The germline V gene has CDR1 SGDLS and CDR2 YYNGEE. Trimming left V 5 bases short and J 1 base short, with 15 bases between. In DNA, the CDR3 is TGTGCCAGCAGTCATCTGAGCGATTTGAACACCGGGGAGCTGTTTTTT. Amino acids: CASSHLSDLNTGELFF.

The V call is TRBV28, the J call TRBJ2-1; TRBD2 aligns across 7 bases. The CDR3 extends over 17 amino acids. The J segment lost 6 bases and the V segment lost 6 bases, leaving 17 bases of the junction unmatched. The germline V gene has CDR1 MDHEN and CDR2 SYDVKM. The CDR3 reads CASSSAVRRELRNEQFF. The CDR3 bases are TGTGCCAGCAGCTCGGCGGTACGGCGGGAGCTACGCAATGAGCAGTTCTTC. Combining the CDR3 with reference TRBV28 and TRBJ2-1 gives the whole variable domain DVKVTQSSRYLVKRTGEKVFLECVQDMDHENMFWYRQDPGLGLRLIYFSYDVKMKEKGDIPEGYSVSREKKERFSLILESASTNQTSMYLCASSSAVRRELRNEQFFGPGTRLTVL.